What follows are 25 T cell receptor beta chains derived from one specimen sequenced in a study of control samples from healthy donors and cancer patients. Sequenced by immunoSEQ multiplex PCR; TCRdb stores in-frame clones only, minus some. The table has 130,000 or so clones, around 94% seen once; the top ten hold 13%. Material: blood. All receptors derive from a man aged 40-50 years in good health.

V is TRBV24-1 and J is TRBJ1-1; D unclear. Germline assignment: CDR1 KGHDR and CDR2 SFDVKD. CDR3 length: 13 residues. Between the trimmed V and J ends, which lost 5 bases and 1 base, there was a span of 7 bases. The CDR3: CATSVTGNTEAFF. CDR3 in DNA: TGTGCCACCAGTGTAACTGGGAACACTGAAGCTTTCTTT.

The chain carries TRBV13 and TRBJ2-5; the match to TRBD2 covers 14 bases. After removal of 5 bases from V and 5 bases from J, the junction contained 13 bases not matched to a gene. CDR1 and CDR2 (germline): PRHDT, FYEKMQ (reference sequence). CDR3 length: 18 residues. This CDR3 reads CASSPSGTSGRLGETQYF. Here the CDR3 DNA reads TGTGCCAGCAGCCCTTCCGGGACTAGCGGGAGATTGGGTGAGACCCAGTACTTC.

The gene calls are TRBV6-5 and TRBJ2-2; D is tentatively TRBD1 or TRBD2 (5 bases each). CDR3 length: 16 amino acids. V lost 3 bases to trimming and J lost 0 bases, with 11 bases between them. Germline V CDR1 and CDR2: MNHEY, SVGAGI. CDR3 region: CASSYGTEPNTGELFF. The CDR3 nucleotides are TGTGCCAGCAGTTATGGGACGGAACCGAACACCGGGGAGCTGTTTTTT.

V usage is TRBV7-8 and J usage is TRBJ2-5, with a tentative D call TRBD2 (7 bases). The CDR3 is made up of 16 amino acids. Trimming shortened V by 4 bases and J by 0 bases, and 15 bases separated the two germline ends. Germline V gene lookup returns CDR1 SGHVS and CDR2 FQNEAQ. The CDR3, as DNA: TGTGCCAGCAGCTCTAGGGCGGGGGCCTACCAAGAGACCCAGTACTTC. Encoded protein: CASSSRAGAYQETQYF.

This chain connects TRBV13 to TRBJ1-4; the D gene is possibly TRBD1 (5 bases). This CDR3 region has 16 residues. Germline values: CDR1 PRHDT, CDR2 FYEKMQ (reference sequence). Trimming cost V 4 bases and J 0 bases, with 12 bases left between them. The CDR3 here is CASSSRRTSTNEKLFF. The CDR3, as DNA: TGTGCCAGCAGCTCCCGCCGGACATCAACTAATGAAAAACTGTTTTTT.

J is TRBJ2-7 and V is TRBV6-6, with a possible D match to TRBD2 (6 bases). This CDR3 is built from 15 residues. V dropped 0 bases and J dropped 4 bases, with 13 bases sitting between them. Germline V lookup: CDR1 MNHNY, CDR2 SVGAGI (reference sequence). CDR3 nucleotide sequence: TGTGCCAGCAGTTACTCCGGTCTAGGGAGGTACGAGCAGTACTTC. Residues: CASSYSGLGRYEQYF.

The V and J genes are TRBV5-1 and TRBJ1-5, with D unclear. Trimming removed 4 bases from V and 6 bases from J, with 17 bases in between. The CDR3 extends over 15 amino acids. CDR1 and CDR2 from the germline V gene are SGHRS and YFSETQ. CDR3 residues: CASSPSPGNGQPQHF. As DNA, the CDR3 is TGCGCCAGCAGCCCCTCTCCGGGTAACGGTCAGCCCCAGCATTTT.

CDR3 residues: CASSSGLYNEQFF. The CDR3 DNA sequence: TGTGCCAGCAGCTCGGGACTCTACAATGAGCAGTTCTTC. The chain links TRBV7-8 to TRBJ2-1; D may be TRBD2 (6 bases). The CDR3 runs to 13 residues. The V gene's germline CDR1 is SGHVS and CDR2 FQNEAQ. V lost 4 bases and J 3 bases, leaving 7 bases between the germline ends.

This rearrangement joins TRBV7-2 to TRBJ1-3; D not certain. From germline, CDR1 is SGHTA and CDR2 FQGNSA. Trimming shortened V by 1 base and J by 2 bases, and 6 bases separated the two germline ends. This CDR3 is built from 14 residues. The DNA of the CDR3 is TGTGCCAGCAGCTTAGTAGGGACTGGAAACACCATATATTTT. Protein sequence: CASSLVGTGNTIYF.

The V gene is TRBV5-1, the J gene TRBJ2-5; no clear D. The J call may not be correct, given that the DNA end is closer to TRBJ2-7. Germline assignment: CDR1 SGHRS and CDR2 YFSETQ. The CDR3 is 14 amino acids. The DNA for the CDR3 is TGCGCCAGCAGCCCTGAAGGAACCTTCTACGAGCAGTACTTC. Its protein is CASSPEGTFYEQYF.

The chain uses TRBV27 and TRBJ1-5; TRBD1 aligns across 8 bases. Germline V gives CDR1 MNHEY, CDR2 SMNVEV (reference sequence). After removal of 5 bases from V and 5 bases from J, the junction contained 2 bases not matched to a gene. The CDR3 has 13 residues. CDR3 residues: CASSLTGDQPQHF. CDR3 nucleotides: TGTGCCAGCAGTCTGACAGGGGATCAGCCCCAGCATTTT.

The V call is TRBV27, the J call TRBJ1-6; no clear D gene. This CDR3 spans 15 amino acids. Trimming removed 5 bases at V and 6 bases at J, with 14 bases between. Germline V gene data show CDR1 as MNHEY and CDR2 as SMNVEV (reference sequence). CDR3 amino acids: CASSPPERTNSPLHF. The CDR3 region has the DNA TGTGCCAGCAGTCCTCCGGAGAGGACTAATTCACCCCTCCACTTT.

The gene calls are TRBV4-1 and TRBJ1-5; D unclear. The CDR3 is 15 amino acids. The V gene's germline CDR1 is MGHRA and CDR2 YSYEKL. The V end was cut by 0 bases, the J end by 0 bases, with 6 bases between. This CDR3 is CASSQDHTSNQPQHF. In DNA form, the CDR3 reads TGCGCCAGCAGCCAAGATCATACTAGCAATCAGCCCCAGCATTTT.

This clone is a singleton in its sample. The genes are TRBV2 and TRBJ1-2; a weak D match, TRBD1 (6 bases). The CDR3 covers 11 residues. The V end lost 7 bases, the J end lost 6 bases, and 9 bases lay between the germline ends. Germline CDR1 is SNHLY and CDR2 is FYNNEI. The CDR3 region is CASKNRDGYTF. The CDR3 DNA is TGTGCCAGCAAAAACAGGGATGGCTACACCTTC. Full variable domain (outside the CDR3, taken from reference TRBV2 and TRBJ1-2): EPEVTQTPSHQVTQMGQEVILRCVPISNHLYFYWYRQILGQKVEFLVSFYNNEISEKSEIFDDQFSVERPDGSNFTLKIRSTKLEDSAMYFCASKNRDGYTFGSGTRLTVV.

The J gene is TRBJ2-7, the V gene TRBV9; D assignment may be TRBD1 or TRBD2 (5 bases each). From germline, CDR1 is SGDLS and CDR2 YYNGEE. The CDR3 runs 14 residues. V lost 0 bases and J lost 0, with 7 bases in between. In DNA form, the CDR3 reads TGTGCCAGCAGCGTAGGGGACGACTCCTACGAGCAGTACTTC. Translation: CASSVGDDSYEQYF.

The CDR3 is CASSSQGYEQYF. CDR3 in DNA: TGTGCCAGCAGCTCTCAGGGTTACGAGCAGTACTTC. The chain uses TRBV11-2 and TRBJ2-7; tentatively, D is TRBD1 (5 bases). The CDR3 spans 12 residues. The V gene's germline CDR1 is SGHAT and CDR2 FQNNGV. V was cut by 4 bases and J by 4 bases, with 8 bases left in between.

The J gene is TRBJ1-4, the V gene TRBV24-1; the match to TRBD1 covers 7 bases. Trimming at V came to 6 bases and at J to 5 bases, leaving 11 bases not matched to a gene. CDR3 length: 16 residues. Per germline, CDR1 KGHDR and CDR2 SFDVKD. The CDR3 coding sequence is TGTGCCACCAGTCGGGGGGAAGGGGGCTTAAATGAAAAACTGTTTTTT. This translates into CATSRGEGGLNEKLFF.

The V gene is TRBV9, the J gene TRBJ2-1, with 7 bases that match TRBD1. This CDR3 is built from 16 residues. J lost 3 bases, V lost 0 bases, and 6 bases had no gene match. Germline V gene lookup returns CDR1 SGDLS and CDR2 YYNGEE. The CDR3 DNA reads TGTGCCAGCAGCGTAGCCGACAGGGCGCGCTACAATGAGCAGTTCTTC. Its translation is CASSVADRARYNEQFF.

This chain joins TRBV5-1 and TRBJ1-2; no firm D call. Trimming stripped 1 base from V and 0 bases from J, with 7 bases between. The CDR3 covers 14 residues. Germline V CDR1 and CDR2: SGHRS, YFSETQ. CDR3 in DNA: TGCGCCAGCAGCTTGACACAGTCTAACTATGGCTACACCTTC. Residues: CASSLTQSNYGYTF.

The rearrangement joins TRBV27 to TRBJ1-2; D call uncertain. CDR3 length: 15 residues. Trimming cost V 0 bases and J 8 bases, with 16 bases left between them. CDR1 and CDR2 from the germline V gene are MNHEY and SMNVEV (reference sequence). CDR3 region: CASSLSFGRTVGYTF. In DNA, the CDR3 is TGTGCCAGCAGTTTATCCTTCGGGAGGACGGTGGGCTACACCTTC.

The chain recombines TRBV6-1 with TRBJ2-7; D remains unclear. The CDR3 covers 16 residues. Germline-derived CDR1 and CDR2 are MNHNS and SASEGT. V gave up 3 bases and J gave up 2 bases, with 17 bases separating them. Written as DNA, the CDR3 is TGTGCCAGCAGTGACGCTTTTTTTAAAGGGACCTACGAGCAGTACTTC. Amino acid sequence: CASSDAFFKGTYEQYF.

This chain's CDR3 is CATSDTENEQFF. The CDR3 DNA sequence: TGTGCCACCAGCGATACAGAGAATGAGCAGTTCTTC. The V gene is TRBV15, the J gene TRBJ2-1; D is unresolved. The V gene's germline CDR1 is LNHNV and CDR2 YYDKDF (reference sequence). V shed 5 bases and J shed 7 bases, with 9 bases lying between them. This CDR3 contains 12 residues.

This rearrangement joins TRBV4-2 to TRBJ2-7, with TRBD1 identical over 10 bases. Germline V gene data show CDR1 as LGHNA and CDR2 as YNFKEQ. This CDR3 spans 16 amino acids. The V gene end was trimmed by 0 bases and the J gene end by 1 base; junction bases not matched to a gene: 3. The CDR3 nucleotides read TGTGCCAGCAGCCAAGAGGGACAGGGGTCTTCCTACGAGCAGTACTTC. It encodes CASSQEGQGSSYEQYF.

This chain joins TRBV12-3 or TRBV12-4 and TRBJ1-2; D is uncertain. This CDR3 comprises 12 residues. V lost 6 bases and J lost 4, with 9 bases in between. CDR3 sequence: CASRLTGYGYTF. CDR3 nucleotide sequence: TGTGCCAGCAGGTTGACGGGCTATGGCTACACCTTC.

The chain is built from TRBV29-1 and TRBJ2-5; D is unclear. The CDR3 runs 10 residues. Germline assignment: CDR1 SQVTM and CDR2 ANQGSEA. V lost 4 bases and J lost 4, with 4 bases in between. CDR3 coding DNA: TGCAGCGTTGCAGGAGAGACCCAGTACTTC. The encoded protein is CSVAGETQYF.